This T cell receptor beta chain appears in the sequencing data of a study of human T cells and chemical hapten exposure. As to time point: pre-sensitization, week 0. Treatment specified: therapeutic diphenylcyclopropenone sensitization with weekly scalp DPC. V lost 3 bases and J lost 3, with 5 bases in between. The CDR3 runs to 11 residues. Germline V lookup: CDR1 SQVTM, CDR2 ANQGSEA. It was the library that attached unique molecular identifiers to individual cDNA molecules. A single record per CDR3 protein comes from TCRdb applying MiXCR to the RACE reads. The sample records more than 100,000 distinct CDR3 sequences, 13% being singletons. This clonotype was seen many times.

The source was whole blood, collected in connection with sensitization to the hapten diphenylcyclopropenone (DPC). The clonotype comes from a woman younger than 30 with alopecia areata. Some clones in this sample may be carry-over from other donors' samples. The chain has TRBV29-1 and TRBJ2-5; D not certain. CDR3 sequence reads: CSVEVKETQYF. Here the CDR3 DNA reads TGCAGCGTTGAGGTGAAAGAGACCCAGTACTTC.